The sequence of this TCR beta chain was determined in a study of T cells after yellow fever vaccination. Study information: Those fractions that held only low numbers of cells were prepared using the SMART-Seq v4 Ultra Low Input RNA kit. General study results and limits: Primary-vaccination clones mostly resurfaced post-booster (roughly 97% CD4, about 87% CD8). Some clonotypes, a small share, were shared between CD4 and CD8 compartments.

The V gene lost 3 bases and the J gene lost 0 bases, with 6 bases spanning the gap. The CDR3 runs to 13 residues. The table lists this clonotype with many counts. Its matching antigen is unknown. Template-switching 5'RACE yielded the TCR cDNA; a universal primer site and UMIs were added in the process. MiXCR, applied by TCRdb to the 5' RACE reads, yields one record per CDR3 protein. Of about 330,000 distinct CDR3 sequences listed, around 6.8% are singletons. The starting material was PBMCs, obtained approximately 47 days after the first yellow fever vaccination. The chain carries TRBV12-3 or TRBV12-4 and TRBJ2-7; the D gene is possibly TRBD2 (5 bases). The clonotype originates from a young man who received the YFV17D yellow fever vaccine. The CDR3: CASSFGGSYEQYF. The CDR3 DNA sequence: TGTGCCAGCAGTTTCGGAGGCTCCTACGAGCAGTACTTC.